Following are 27 T cell receptor beta chains from one sample sequenced in a study of monozygotic twins with inflammatory bowel disease. TCRdb reprocessed the 5' RACE reads and keeps a single row for each CDR3 protein, giving no DNA. Its table lists some 83,000 distinct CDR3 sequences. Input material: blood. Source of these receptors: a human donor with ulcerative colitis or Crohn's disease, or a healthy co-twin of an affected twin (not recorded which).

The chain couples TRBV12-3 or TRBV12-4 to TRBJ1-1; lacking DNA, the TRBD1 call made by TCRdb goes unchecked. The CDR3 extends over 13 amino acids. The CDR3 sequence is CASSPTGGGEAFF.

The CDR3 reads CSVVGPGGAGTEAFF. The gene calls are TRBV29-1 and TRBJ1-1. This CDR3 comprises 15 residues. Germline loops: CDR1 SQVTM, CDR2 ANQGSEA.

The chain carries TRBV7-6 and TRBJ2-5; TCRdb selects TRBD1, and the lack of DNA leaves this call unchecked. Germline assignment: CDR1 SGHVS and CDR2 FNYEAQ. This CDR3 spans 14 amino acids. Here the CDR3 reads CASSSREYQETQYF. The full variable domain, rest sourced from reference TRBV7-6 and TRBJ2-5, is GAGVSQSPRYKVTKRGQDVALRCDPISGHVSLYWYRQALGQGPEFLTYFNYEAQQDKSGLPNDRFSAERPEGSISTLTIQRTEQRDSAMYRCASSSREYQETQYFGPGTRLLVL.

The gene calls are TRBV9 and TRBJ1-1; TCRdb's D call of TRBD1 is untestable without DNA. CDR3 length: 14 amino acids. CDR1 and CDR2 from the germline V gene are SGDLS and YYNGEE. CDR3 region: CASSVQGRQAEAFF.

The chain couples TRBV5-1 to TRBJ1-6. The CDR3 is 15 amino acids. Germline V gene lookup returns CDR1 SGHRS and CDR2 YFSETQ. The CDR3: CASSGEGKSNSPLHF.

The genes are TRBV18 and TRBJ1-2; TCRdb returns TRBD1, unconfirmable since there is no DNA. Germline CDR1 and CDR2: KGHSH and LQKENI. The CDR3 has 15 amino acids. CDR3 sequence: CASSPAAGQNYGYTF. The full variable domain, in which reference TRBV18 and TRBJ1-2 provide the parts outside the CDR3, is NAGVMQNPRHLVRRRGQEARLRCSPMKGHSHVYWYRQLPEEGLKFMVYLQKENIIDESGMPKERFSAEFPKEGPSILRIQQVVRGDSAAYFCASSPAAGQNYGYTFGSGTRLTVV.

The V and J genes are TRBV10-3 and TRBJ2-7; TCRdb proposes TRBD2, but this gene call is untestable without DNA. Germline lookup yields CDR1 ENHRY and CDR2 SYGVKD. The CDR3 sequence is 18 residues long. The CDR3 loop is CAISEANPGLAASYEQYF.

J is TRBJ1-1 and V is TRBV5-1; TCRdb's assignment of TRBD1 cannot be checked, as there is no DNA. Germline V lookup: CDR1 SGHRS, CDR2 YFSETQ. The CDR3 has 14 residues. CDR3 amino acids: CASSFKGRGTEAFF. Together with reference TRBV5-1 and TRBJ1-1, the CDR3 gives the full variable domain: KAGVTQTPRYLIKTRGQQVTLSCSPISGHRSVSWYQQTPGQGLQFLFEYFSETQRNKGNFPGRFSGRQFSNSRSEMNVSTLELGDSALYLCASSFKGRGTEAFFGQGTRLTVV.

V gene TRBV11-1 combines with J gene TRBJ1-1; TCRdb lists TRBD1, though no DNA is available to test this call. This CDR3 has 18 residues. CDR1 SGHAT and CDR2 FQDESV come from the germline V gene (reference sequence). The CDR3 sequence: CASSSPQKTGSNPTEAFF.

The chain links TRBV20-1 to TRBJ1-5; the D gene TCRdb calls, TRBD1, cannot be checked with no DNA. The CDR3 totals 15 residues. Germline CDR1 is DFQATT and CDR2 is SNEGSKA (reference sequence). The CDR3 sequence: CSARTGQFDNQPQHF.

The V and J genes are TRBV24-1 and TRBJ2-2; TCRdb calls TRBD1, which cannot be checked without DNA. CDR1 KGHDR and CDR2 SFDVKD come from the germline V gene. The CDR3 length is 17 residues. The CDR3 loop is CATSDPQGIANTGELFF.

V gene TRBV6-1 combines with J gene TRBJ1-2; TCRdb proposes TRBD1, but this gene call is untestable without DNA. The V gene's germline CDR1 is MNHNS and CDR2 SASEGT. The CDR3 contains 15 residues. CDR3 protein: CASSQWTGGDYGYTF.

The J gene is TRBJ2-1, the V gene TRBV18. Germline loops: CDR1 KGHSH, CDR2 LQKENI. The CDR3 length is 17 residues. CDR3: CASSPPNRQVSYNEQFF.

J is TRBJ2-3 and V is TRBV7-2; the TRBD2 assignment by TCRdb is unverifiable without DNA. Per the germline V gene, CDR1 is SGHTA and CDR2 is FQGNSA. The CDR3 is made up of 17 amino acids. CDR3 region: CASSQRLAGDRTDTQYF.

This chain connects TRBV6-5 to TRBJ2-2. Germline CDR1 MNHEY, CDR2 SVGAGI. The CDR3 runs 13 residues. CDR3 sequence: CASRPHRTGELFF.

The chain's CDR3 is CASSLAGNSNQPQHF. The rearrangement links TRBV7-9 to TRBJ1-5. This CDR3 region has 15 residues. Germline-derived CDR1 and CDR2 are SEHNR and FQNEAQ (reference sequence).

V is TRBV20-1 and J is TRBJ1-1; TCRdb's D call, TRBD1, is unchecked because there is no DNA. This CDR3 region has 15 residues. Germline CDR1 is DFQATT and CDR2 is SNEGSKA (reference sequence). CDR3 residues: CSARDRRGARTEAFF.

This chain joins TRBV5-1 and TRBJ1-1. From germline, CDR1 is SGHRS and CDR2 YFSETQ. This CDR3 has 13 residues. CDR3 sequence: CASSRGDDTEAFF.

CDR3 sequence reads: CASSPGTGTNVLTF. The genes are TRBV18 and TRBJ2-6; TCRdb's D gene call, TRBD1, goes unchecked for lack of DNA. The CDR3 consists of 14 residues. The germline gives CDR1 KGHSH, CDR2 LQKENI.

The rearrangement uses TRBV11-2 and TRBJ2-7; TCRdb indicates TRBD2, and absent DNA this call remains unverified. CDR3 length: 14 amino acids. Germline V gene data show CDR1 as SGHAT and CDR2 as FQNNGV. The CDR3 region is CAGSHGTSSYEQYF.

This chain connects TRBV6-5 to TRBJ2-2; the D call of TRBD2 rests on TCRdb alone, since no DNA is present to check it. Germline V lookup: CDR1 MNHEY, CDR2 SVGAGI. The CDR3 runs to 15 residues. Here the CDR3 reads CASSYSIWGEGELFF.

CDR3 sequence: CSARVGGDTEAVF. This chain links TRBV20-1 with TRBJ1-1; the TCRdb D gene call, TRBD1, has no DNA to confirm it. Germline-derived CDR1 and CDR2 are DFQATT and SNEGSKA (reference sequence). The CDR3 has 13 residues.

V and J are TRBV5-1 and TRBJ2-5; the D call from TCRdb, TRBD1, cannot be confirmed without DNA. Germline lookup yields CDR1 SGHRS and CDR2 YFSETQ. The CDR3 totals 17 residues. The CDR3 protein is CASSLGLGSGAQETQYF.

The chain joins TRBV6-1 to TRBJ2-3; TCRdb's assignment of TRBD2 cannot be checked, as there is no DNA. Germline CDR1 and CDR2: MNHNS and SASEGT. The CDR3 sequence is 17 residues long. The CDR3 sequence: CASSGPEVSGGQDTQYF.

The chain carries TRBV11-2 and TRBJ2-2. CDR3 length: 15 amino acids. Germline V gene sequence: CDR1 SGHAT, CDR2 FQNNGV. This chain's CDR3 is CASDRLGVYTGELFF.

The CDR3 loop is CASSFDTYNEQFF. The J gene is TRBJ2-1, the V gene TRBV7-8. CDR3 length: 13 amino acids. Germline V gene sequence: CDR1 SGHVS, CDR2 FQNEAQ. Supplemented by reference TRBV7-8 and TRBJ2-1, the full variable domain reads GAGVSQSPRYKVAKRGQDVALRCDPISGHVSLFWYQQALGQGPEFLTYFQNEAQLDKSGLPSDRFFAERPEGSVSTLKIQRTQQEDSAVYLCASSFDTYNEQFFGPGTRLTVL.

The rearrangement joins TRBV6-6 to TRBJ1-2; TCRdb calls TRBD1, which cannot be checked without DNA. Germline V gene lookup returns CDR1 MNHNY and CDR2 SVGAGI (reference sequence). The CDR3 covers 13 residues. CDR3 region: CASNKDSSSGYTF.